Listed here is a single TCR beta chain. A single count supports this clone. There is no known antigen for this receptor. The sample holds no much larger clone one base away, and base qualities are not on file. One collaborating source in Seattle enrolled patients while the patients were actively infected and followed the patients over time throughout the course of disease. Collaborating institutions collected whole blood in K2EDTA tubes following their own protocols. For TCRbeta analysis, collaborator samples were shipped as frozen whole blood, as isolated PBMCs, or as DNA extracted from either sample type. TCRbeta CDR3 regions were amplified from genomic DNA using the immunoSEQ Assay, a bias-controlled multiplex PCR. Turning to the authors' computational methods: The number of nucleated cells in each sample was estimated from the amplification of reference gene primers within the assay. To quantify the absolute abundance of each unique TCRbeta CDR3 rearrangement, sequence reads were collapsed and filtered. Productive Simpson clonality was computed per sample as the square root of Simpson's diversity index over productive rearrangements. TCRdb carries this immuneACCESS record with in-frame sequences only. Its versions omit some clonotypes, under half of them owing to an unresolved V gene in the studies checked, with the rest unexplained. V and J calls and clone size are as listed in that table; D and trimming were resolved from the DNA. Here the sample has roughly 160,000 clones; approximately 86% occur a single time. Around 8% of the sample rests with the top ten.

The sample belongs to a study of blood T cell repertoires in COVID-19 (TCRdb year 2020). With regard to the full study: Collaborator samples came from the United States, Italy and Spain and covered acute and convalescent phases of COVID-19. Where available, HLA class I and class II types were taken from metadata supplied by the sample provider and were not determined by assay-based typing. Nearly every sample came with metadata listing a de-identified subject ID, COVID-19 status, age in years and sex. The samples were drawn from the first 160 participants of the ongoing ImmuneRACE study and from over 950 subjects provided by 6 global collaborators. Deeply sampled blood TCRbeta repertoires from subjects exposed to, actively infected with, or recovered from COVID-19 were included in the dataset. The repertoires were released in a freely available public database intended as a resource for research on the immune response to SARS-CoV-2. The prospective study material was composed of cDNA or gDNA derived from T cells, B-cell-depleted T cells, or PBMCs.

Reading the germline V gene (reference sequence) gives CDR1 LNHDA and CDR2 SQIVND. V loses 4 bases of germline sequence and J loses 2 bases, and the interval between the two ends is 11 bases. The CDR3 goes from the cysteine to the phenylalanine over 15 residues. Only CDR3 DNA remains: 45 bases, in frame from the first base. Results and caveats for the whole study, not just this receptor: The amount of clinical and demographic metadata varied by source and participant and was provided uncurated.

The V gene is TRBV19 and the J gene is TRBJ2-2, and perhaps TRBD1 as D gene, on 6 matching bases. The source is a woman aged 80 or over with COVID-19, enrolled during active disease. Sequenced input: peripheral blood. The CDR3 in this case is CASSSTGRNTGELFF. In nucleotides, the sequence is TGTGCCAGTAGTAGTACAGGGCGAAACACCGGGGAGCTGTTTTTT.